This T cell receptor beta chain is from a study of cytomegalovirus exposure and HLA in healthy donors. Whole-study context: A previous analysis identified more than 100 million unique TCR beta sequences derived from approximately 190 million T cells. General study points: Across HLA loci, a later analysis found differing TCR association rates, with DRB1 most and HLA-C fewest. Later work showed greater clonal expansion in HLA-associated TCR beta chains than in equally common others. Some V segments, including TRBV6-2 and TRBV6-3, were excluded as indistinguishable.

Amplification used 60 Vbeta primers and 13 Jbeta primers. The assay was immunoSEQ multiplex PCR, and TCRdb's table has in-frame clones only and misses some. The profile shows 110,000 or so clones, over 65% of them singletons. From germline, CDR1 is SGHTA and CDR2 FQGNSA. V lost 3 bases to trimming and J lost 5 bases; unmatched junction nucleotides: 11. The CDR3 sequence is 16 residues long. Regarding this clone: The antigen is undetermined.

This clonotype was sampled from a man aged 40-49 years in good health and CMV-seropositive. The specimen was PBMCs. This chain joins TRBV7-2 and TRBJ2-3, with 7 bases that match TRBD2. CDR3 protein: CASSFSSGDLRDTQYF. CDR3 coding DNA: TGTGCCAGCAGCTTTTCTAGCGGAGACCTCAGAGATACGCAGTATTTT. Using reference TRBV7-2 and TRBJ2-3 for the parts outside the CDR3, the full variable domain is GAGVSQSPSNKVTEKGKDVELRCDPISGHTALYWYRQSLGQGLEFLIYFQGNSAPDKSGLPSDRFSAERTGGSVSTLTIQRTQQEDSAVYLCASSFSSGDLRDTQYFGPGTRLTVL.